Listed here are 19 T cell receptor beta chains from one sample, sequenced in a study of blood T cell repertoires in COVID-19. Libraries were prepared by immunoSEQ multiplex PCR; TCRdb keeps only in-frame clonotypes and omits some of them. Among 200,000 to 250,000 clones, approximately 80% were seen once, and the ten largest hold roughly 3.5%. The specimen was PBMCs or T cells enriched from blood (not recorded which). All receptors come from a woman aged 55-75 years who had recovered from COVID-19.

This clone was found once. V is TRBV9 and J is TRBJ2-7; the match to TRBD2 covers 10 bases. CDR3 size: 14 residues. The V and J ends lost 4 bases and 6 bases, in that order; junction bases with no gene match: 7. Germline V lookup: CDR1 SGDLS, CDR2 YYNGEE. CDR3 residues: CASSQGLAVGEQYF. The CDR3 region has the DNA TGTGCCAGCAGCCAAGGACTAGCGGTCGGCGAGCAGTACTTC.

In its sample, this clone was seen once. CDR3 amino acids: CATSGGRASGSVEQFF. CDR3 in DNA: TGTGCCACCAGTGGAGGAAGGGCTAGCGGGAGTGTTGAGCAGTTCTTC. This sequence joins TRBV24-1 and TRBJ2-1; 10 nucleotides align to TRBD2. The CDR3 is made up of 16 amino acids. Germline lookup yields CDR1 KGHDR and CDR2 SFDVKD. The J segment lost 9 bases and the V segment lost 5 bases, leaving 12 bases of the junction unmatched.

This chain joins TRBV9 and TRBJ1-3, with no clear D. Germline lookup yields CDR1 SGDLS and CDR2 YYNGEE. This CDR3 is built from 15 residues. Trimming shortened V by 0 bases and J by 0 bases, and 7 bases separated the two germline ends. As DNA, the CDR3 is TGTGCCAGCAGCGTAGACCGGTACTCTGGAAACACCATATATTTT. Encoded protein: CASSVDRYSGNTIYF.

CDR3 in DNA: TGCGCCAGCAGCCAAGGATGGAGCGGGAGGCCCTGGGAGCAGTTCTTC. Translation: CASSQGWSGRPWEQFF. The chain links TRBV4-1 to TRBJ2-1; 9 nucleotides line up with TRBD2. V lost 1 base and J lost 10; bases outside the gene matches: 11. Germline lookup yields CDR1 MGHRA and CDR2 YSYEKL. The CDR3 consists of 16 residues.

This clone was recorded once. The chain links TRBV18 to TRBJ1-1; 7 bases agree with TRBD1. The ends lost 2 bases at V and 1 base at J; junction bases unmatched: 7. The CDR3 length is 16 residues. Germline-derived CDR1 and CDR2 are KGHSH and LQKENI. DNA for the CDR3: TGTGCCAGCTCACCAACCAGGACAGGCCGGAACACTGAAGCTTTCTTT. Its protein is CASSPTRTGRNTEAFF.

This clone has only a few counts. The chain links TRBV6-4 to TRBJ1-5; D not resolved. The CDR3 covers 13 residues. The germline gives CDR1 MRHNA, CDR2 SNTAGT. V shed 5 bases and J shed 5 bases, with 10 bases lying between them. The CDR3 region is CASSKEADQPQHF. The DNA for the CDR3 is TGTGCCAGCAGTAAGGAGGCGGATCAGCCCCAGCATTTT.

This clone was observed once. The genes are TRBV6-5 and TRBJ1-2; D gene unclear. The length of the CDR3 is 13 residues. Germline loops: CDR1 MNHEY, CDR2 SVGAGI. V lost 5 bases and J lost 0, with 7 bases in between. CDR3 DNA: TGTGCCAGCAGTCAGTCCGCTAACTATGGCTACACCTTC. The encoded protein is CASSQSANYGYTF.

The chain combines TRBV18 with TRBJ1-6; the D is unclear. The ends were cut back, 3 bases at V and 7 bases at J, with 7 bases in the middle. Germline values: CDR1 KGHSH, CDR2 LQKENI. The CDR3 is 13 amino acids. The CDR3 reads CASSPSRNSPLHF. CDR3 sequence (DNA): TGTGCCAGCTCACCGTCGCGGAATTCACCCCTCCACTTT.

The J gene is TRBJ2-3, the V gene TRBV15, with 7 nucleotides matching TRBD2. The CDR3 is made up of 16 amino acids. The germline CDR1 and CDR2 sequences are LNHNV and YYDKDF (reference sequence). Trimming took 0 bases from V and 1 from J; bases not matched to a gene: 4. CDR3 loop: CATSREGLAGTDTQYF. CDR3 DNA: TGTGCCACCAGCAGAGAAGGCCTAGCGGGCACAGATACGCAGTATTTT.

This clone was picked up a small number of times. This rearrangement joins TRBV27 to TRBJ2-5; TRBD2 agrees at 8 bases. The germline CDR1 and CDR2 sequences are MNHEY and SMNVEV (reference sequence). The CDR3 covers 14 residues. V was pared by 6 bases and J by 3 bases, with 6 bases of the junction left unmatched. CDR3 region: CASRFAGGEETQYF. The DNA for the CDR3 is TGTGCCAGCAGGTTCGCGGGGGGCGAAGAGACCCAGTACTTC.

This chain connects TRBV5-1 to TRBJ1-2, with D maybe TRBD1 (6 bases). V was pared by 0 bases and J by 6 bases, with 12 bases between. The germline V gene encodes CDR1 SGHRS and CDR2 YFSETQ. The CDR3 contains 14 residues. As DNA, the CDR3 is TGCGCCAGCAGCTTGGGTTCTGGGGGCGATGGCTACACCTTC. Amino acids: CASSLGSGGDGYTF. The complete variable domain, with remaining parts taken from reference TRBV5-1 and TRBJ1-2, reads KAGVTQTPRYLIKTRGQQVTLSCSPISGHRSVSWYQQTPGQGLQFLFEYFSETQRNKGNFPGRFSGRQFSNSRSEMNVSTLELGDSALYLCASSLGSGGDGYTFGSGTRLTVV.

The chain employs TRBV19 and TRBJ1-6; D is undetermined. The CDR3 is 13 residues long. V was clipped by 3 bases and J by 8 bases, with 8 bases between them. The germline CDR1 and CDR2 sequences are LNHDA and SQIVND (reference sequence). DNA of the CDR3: TGTGCCAGTAGTATCGGGGTCGATTCACCCCTCCACTTT. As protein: CASSIGVDSPLHF. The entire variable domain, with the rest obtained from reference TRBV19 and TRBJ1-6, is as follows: DGGITQSPKYLFRKEGQNVTLSCEQNLNHDAMYWYRQDPGQGLRLIYYSQIVNDFQKGDIAEGYSVSREKKESFPLTVTSAQKNPTAFYLCASSIGVDSPLHFGNGTRLTVT.

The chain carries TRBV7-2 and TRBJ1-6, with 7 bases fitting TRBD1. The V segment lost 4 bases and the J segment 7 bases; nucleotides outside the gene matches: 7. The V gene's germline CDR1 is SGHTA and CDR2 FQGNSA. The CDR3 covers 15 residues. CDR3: CASSSHRGGNSPLHF. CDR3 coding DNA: TGTGCCAGCAGCTCCCACAGGGGAGGAAATTCACCCCTCCACTTT.

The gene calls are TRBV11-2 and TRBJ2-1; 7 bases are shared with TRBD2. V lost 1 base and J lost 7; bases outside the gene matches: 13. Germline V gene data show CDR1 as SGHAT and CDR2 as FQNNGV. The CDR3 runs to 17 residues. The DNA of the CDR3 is TGTGCCAGCAGCTTAGTACGTATCGGGAGGTCAGGGAATGAGCAGTTCTTC. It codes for CASSLVRIGRSGNEQFF.

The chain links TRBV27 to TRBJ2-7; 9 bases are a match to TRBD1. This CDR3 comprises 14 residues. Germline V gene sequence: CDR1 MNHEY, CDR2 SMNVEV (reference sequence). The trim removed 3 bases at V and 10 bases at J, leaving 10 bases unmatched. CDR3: CASSLQGQGYPQYF. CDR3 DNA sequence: TGTGCCAGCAGTTTGCAGGGACAGGGTTATCCACAGTACTTC.

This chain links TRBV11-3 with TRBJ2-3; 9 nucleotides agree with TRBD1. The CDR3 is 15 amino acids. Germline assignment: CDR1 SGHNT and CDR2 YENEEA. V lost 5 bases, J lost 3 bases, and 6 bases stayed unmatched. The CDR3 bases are TGTGCCAGCAGCGCTACAGGGGGCGGGACAGATACGCAGTATTTT. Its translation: CASSATGGGTDTQYF.

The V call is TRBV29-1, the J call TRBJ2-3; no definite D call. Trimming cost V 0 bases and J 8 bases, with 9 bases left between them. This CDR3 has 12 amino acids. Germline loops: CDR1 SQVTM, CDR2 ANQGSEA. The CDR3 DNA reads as TGCAGCGTTGAAGATTTCCGGGTTACGCAGTATTTT. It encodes CSVEDFRVTQYF.

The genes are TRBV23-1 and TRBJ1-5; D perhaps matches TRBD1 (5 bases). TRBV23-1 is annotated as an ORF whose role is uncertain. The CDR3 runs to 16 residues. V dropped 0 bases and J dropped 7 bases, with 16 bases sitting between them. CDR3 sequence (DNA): TGCGCCAGCAGTCAATCGGGGGGTACGGCCCGGCAGCCCCAGCATTTT. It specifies CASSQSGGTARQPQHF.

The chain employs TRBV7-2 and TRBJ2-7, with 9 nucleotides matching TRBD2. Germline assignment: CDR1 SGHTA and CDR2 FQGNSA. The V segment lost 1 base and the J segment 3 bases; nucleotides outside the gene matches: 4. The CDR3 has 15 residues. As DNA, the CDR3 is TGTGCCAGCAGCTTAGTGCGGGGGGGAGGCTACGAGCAGTACTTC. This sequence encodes CASSLVRGGGYEQYF.